In this sample, the clone carrying this TCR beta chain turned up a few times. Its specificity is unknown. Profiling relied on immunoSEQ multiplex PCR, and the TCRdb table lists in-frame clones only, not all of them. This table has nearly 45,000 clones, over 65% appearing once. Germline CDR1 WNHNN, CDR2 SYGVQD (reference sequence). CDR3 length: 14 residues. V was pared by 3 bases and J by 4 bases, with 12 bases between. The sample originates from a study of OX40 agonist ivuxolimab in advanced cancers. Study details: The patients received ivuxolimab by intravenous route every 2 weeks at 0.01 to 10 mg/kg. Previous treatment with anti-PD-1, anti-PD-L1 or anti-CTLA-4 therapy was allowed; more than 35% had received some. Overall study findings and caveats: Fewer expanded clones were found on average in CD4+ than in CD8+ T cells. Normalized T-cell clonal expansion was also low in a subset of nonresponders.

This TCR came from an adult with an advanced solid tumor such as melanoma, head and neck, liver or kidney cancer. Sequenced here: CD4+ or CD8+ T cells sorted from blood, sampled in a trial of the OX40 agonist ivuxolimab. V gene TRBV10-1 combines with J gene TRBJ2-5; maybe TRBD1 (5 bases). CDR3 amino acids: CASSDPTGAETQYF. The CDR3 nucleotides are TGCGCCAGCAGTGACCCCACTGGGGCAGAGACCCAGTACTTC.